Below are 14 T cell receptor beta chains sequenced from a single sample in a study of patients and donors after allogeneic stem cell transplantation. TCRdb re-called the RT-PCR reads through MiXCR, storing one row per CDR3 protein. Of roughly 940,000 distinct CDR3 sequences in the sample, roughly 17% were seen once. Sequencing was carried out using blood, either unsorted or a sorted T cell fraction (not recorded which). All receptors come from a human donor who was either an allogeneic HSCT recipient or a stem cell or donor lymphocyte infusion donor (not recorded which). It is not recorded whose cells these are; they may come from a transplant donor.

V gene TRBV2 combines with J gene TRBJ2-3; D possibly corresponds to TRBD2 (5 bases). CDR1 is SNHLY, CDR2 FYNNEI, per germline. V lost 8 bases to trimming and J lost 4 bases, with 13 bases between them. CDR3 length: 13 amino acids. The CDR3, as DNA: TGTGCCAGCGACGGACTCGGGGCAGATACGCAGTATTTT. Translating gives CASDGLGADTQYF.

The chain links TRBV6-1 to TRBJ2-2; D gene uncertain. Germline assignment: CDR1 MNHNS and CDR2 SASEGT. This CDR3 contains 15 residues. V gave up 5 bases and J gave up 3 bases, with 13 bases separating them. CDR3 coding DNA: TGTGCCAGCAGTATCTCTAACAAGCACACCGGGGAGCTGTTTTTT. Amino acid sequence: CASSISNKHTGELFF.

This clonotype occurred many times. The CDR3 spells CASSLTSGGAPETQYF. CDR3 DNA: TGTGCCAGCAGTCTGACTAGCGGGGGGGCCCCAGAGACCCAGTACTTC. The rearrangement links TRBV12-3 or TRBV12-4 to TRBJ2-5; 14 bases align to TRBD2. This CDR3 spans 16 amino acids. Trimming removed 5 bases from V and 4 bases from J; junction bases left unmatched: 6.

As DNA, the CDR3 is TGTGCCAGCAGCTCGCTAGCGGGGGGGTACCAAGAGACCCAGTACTTC. Protein: CASSSLAGGYQETQYF. This chain connects TRBV7-2 to TRBJ2-5, with 12 bases lining up with TRBD2. J was trimmed by 0 bases and V by 4 bases; bases with no gene match: 3. Germline CDR1 and CDR2: SGHTA and FQGNSA. The CDR3 has 16 amino acids. Supplemented by reference TRBV7-2 and TRBJ2-5, the full variable domain reads GAGVSQSPSNKVTEKGKDVELRCDPISGHTALYWYRQSLGQGLEFLIYFQGNSAPDKSGLPSDRFSAERTGGSVSTLTIQRTQQEDSAVYLCASSSLAGGYQETQYFGPGTRLLVL.

This clonotype was counted at least ten times. The chain links TRBV10-3 to TRBJ1-2; TRBD1 matches at 8 bases. The CDR3 is 15 residues long. The J segment lost 8 bases and the V segment lost 2 bases, leaving 10 bases of the junction unmatched. Germline CDR1 reads ENHRY; CDR2 reads SYGVKD. The CDR3 region is CAISETRGHPQGYTF. Here the CDR3 DNA reads TGTGCCATCAGTGAGACCAGGGGGCATCCCCAAGGCTACACCTTC.

A few counts support this clonotype. V is TRBV12-3 or TRBV12-4 and J is TRBJ1-4; TRBD1 matches 7 bases. CDR3 size: 14 residues. V was clipped by 5 bases and J by 5 bases; unmatched bases: 5. DNA for the CDR3: TGTGCCAGCAGTGTACAGGGGAACAATGAAAAACTGTTTTTT. Protein product: CASSVQGNNEKLFF.

The chain is built from TRBV5-1 and TRBJ2-7, with D perhaps TRBD2 (7 bases). Germline V CDR1 and CDR2: SGHRS, YFSETQ. V lost 4 bases and J lost 0, with 17 bases in between. The CDR3 has 16 residues. For the CDR3, the DNA is TGCGCCAGCAGCCAAGCGGGACACGGAGCCTCCTACGAGCAGTACTTC. This codes for CASSQAGHGASYEQYF.

This clonotype has ten or more counts. This chain connects TRBV5-1 to TRBJ2-1; 7 bases are a match to TRBD2. This CDR3 contains 13 residues. Trimming removed 0 bases from V and 10 bases from J; junction bases left unmatched: 4. Germline loops: CDR1 SGHRS, CDR2 YFSETQ. CDR3 amino acids: CASSLDLGGEQFF. In DNA, the CDR3 is TGCGCCAGCAGCTTGGATTTGGGAGGGGAGCAGTTCTTC.

The chain employs TRBV12-3 or TRBV12-4 and TRBJ2-6; no reliable D call. V lost 3 bases and J 1 base, leaving 13 bases between the germline ends. There are 17 residues in the CDR3. The DNA of the CDR3 is TGTGCCAGCAGTTTTAGGAGACCCATATCTGGGGCCAACGTCCTGACTTTC. It translates to CASSFRRPISGANVLTF.

The chain employs TRBV27 and TRBJ2-7, with D possibly TRBD1 on 5 matching bases. The CDR3 has 14 residues. The germline V gene encodes CDR1 MNHEY and CDR2 SMNVEV (reference sequence). The V and J ends lost 5 bases and 4 bases respectively, with 15 bases between them. The CDR3 region is CASSPGRVGYEQYF. DNA for the CDR3: TGTGCCAGCAGTCCCGGCAGGGTCGGATACGAGCAGTACTTC.

The chain joins TRBV12-3 or TRBV12-4 to TRBJ1-6; D possibly corresponds to TRBD1 (6 bases). The V end lost 7 bases, the J end lost 6 bases, and 16 bases lay between the germline ends. The CDR3 spans 15 residues. The CDR3 here is CASKREGGPNSPLHF. In DNA form, the CDR3 reads TGTGCCAGCAAAAGAGAAGGGGGACCTAATTCACCCCTCCACTTT.

This clonotype was recorded a few times. The J gene is TRBJ1-1, the V gene TRBV6-2 or TRBV6-3, with TRBD1 matching over 7 bases. This CDR3 has 15 amino acids. With 2 bases clipped from V and 1 base from J, the junction kept 4 bases outside the gene matches. Germline CDR1 MNHEY, CDR2 SVGEGT. This chain's CDR3 is CASSYRGTENTEAFF. CDR3 in DNA: TGTGCCAGCAGTTACAGAGGGACAGAGAACACTGAAGCTTTCTTT.

This clonotype was counted between two and nine times. J is TRBJ1-5 and V is TRBV25-1; tentatively, D is TRBD1 (5 bases). The germline gives CDR1 MGHDK, CDR2 SYGVNS. The V end lost 1 base, the J end lost 2 bases, and 12 bases lay between the germline ends. The CDR3 sequence is 16 residues long. CDR3: CASSELGQGGNQPQHF. The CDR3 region has the DNA TGTGCCAGCAGTGAATTGGGTCAGGGAGGCAATCAGCCCCAGCATTTT.

The chain combines TRBV4-3 with TRBJ2-3; TRBD2 agrees at 7 bases. V shed 3 bases, J shed 5 bases, and the junction held 11 bases outside the gene matches. CDR1 and CDR2 (germline): LGHNA, YSLEER. This CDR3 spans 16 amino acids. In DNA, the CDR3 is TGCGCCAGCAGCCAGGAGCCGGGGACTACAGGAGATACGCAGTATTTT. Translation: CASSQEPGTTGDTQYF.